What follows are 4 T cell receptor beta chains derived from one specimen sequenced in a study of shared clonotypes between healthy human individuals. Libraries were prepared by immunoSEQ multiplex PCR; TCRdb keeps only in-frame clonotypes and omits some of them. The table shows around 500,000 clones, with around 78% occurring only once. The sample was PBMCs. Every receptor here comes from a woman in her forties in good health. Some clones in this sample may be carry-over from other donors' samples.

The chain carries TRBV10-3 and TRBJ2-5; 7 bases fit TRBD1. Germline CDR1 is ENHRY and CDR2 is SYGVKD. This CDR3 comprises 14 residues. Trimming removed 7 bases from V and 5 bases from J; junction bases left unmatched: 10. In DNA form, the CDR3 reads TGTGCCATCACCGAGGCCGGGACAGTGGAGACCCAGTACTTC. It encodes CAITEAGTVETQYF.

This rearrangement joins TRBV6-9 to TRBJ1-5; D is unresolved. Trimming stripped 4 bases from V and 6 bases from J, with 10 bases between. Germline V gene lookup returns CDR1 MNHGY and CDR2 SVAAGI. The CDR3 contains 13 residues. DNA of the CDR3: TGTGCCAGCAGTTTAGAGGGATCTCAGCCCCAGCATTTT. As protein: CASSLEGSQPQHF.

In this sample, this clone turned up a few times. The chain carries TRBV7-3 and TRBJ2-7, with 13 nucleotides matching TRBD2. Germline V CDR1 and CDR2: SGHTA, FQGTGA. CDR3 size: 14 residues. V dropped 4 bases and J dropped 7; count of bases not matched to a gene: 4. The CDR3 bases are TGTGCCAGCAGCTCCGGGACTAGCGGGACGGAGCAGTACTTC. This gives the protein CASSSGTSGTEQYF.

V is TRBV6-4 and J is TRBJ1-1; D unclear. Between the trimmed V and J ends, which lost 7 bases and 3 bases, there was a span of 12 bases. In germline, CDR1 is MRHNA, CDR2 SNTAGT. This CDR3 has 13 residues. The CDR3 protein is CASNEGEYTEAFF. CDR3 in DNA: TGTGCCAGCAATGAGGGAGAGTACACTGAAGCTTTCTTT.